These 27 T cell receptor beta chains were sequenced from one sample in a study of CXCR3-negative and CXCR3-positive naive CD8 T cells. TRB cDNA was prepared as libraries by UMI-labeled 5' RACE. TCRdb derives one entry per CDR3 protein from the 5' RACE reads, leaving out DNA. This table lists tens of thousands of distinct CDR3 sequences. The specimen was naive CXCR3- CD8+ T cells from blood. Subset given: CD45RO-CCR7+CD27+CD95- naive CD8+ T cells lacking CXCR3 (TNR3-). Source of these receptors: a human donor in good health. Some clones in this sample may be carry-over from other donors' samples.

The chain couples TRBV11-2 to TRBJ2-3. The germline CDR1 and CDR2 sequences are SGHAT and FQNNGV. This CDR3 comprises 17 residues. This CDR3 is CASSFNYDGSSTDTQYF.

The V call is TRBV28, the J call TRBJ1-5. The germline gives CDR1 MDHEN, CDR2 SYDVKM. The CDR3 loop spans 15 amino acids. CDR3 amino acids: CASTPEGELNQPQHF.

V and J are TRBV4-1 and TRBJ1-6. This CDR3 spans 13 amino acids. Germline V gene sequence: CDR1 MGHRA, CDR2 YSYEKL. The CDR3 here is CASSQDWGSPLHF.

The CDR3 sequence is CAFIGPYGYTF. V usage is TRBV6-1 and J usage is TRBJ1-2. The CDR3 has 11 residues. The germline CDR1 and CDR2 sequences are MNHNS and SASEGT.

V and J are TRBV10-3 and TRBJ1-2. CDR1 ENHRY and CDR2 SYGVKD come from the germline V gene. There are 13 residues in the CDR3. CDR3 in amino acids: CAITITPEYGYTF.

The V call is TRBV6-5, the J call TRBJ2-1; lacking DNA, the TRBD2 call made by TCRdb goes unchecked. The CDR3 sequence is 16 residues long. Germline loops: CDR1 MNHEY, CDR2 SVGAGI. CDR3 sequence: CASSPGQGLAANEQFF.

The V call is TRBV16, the J call TRBJ1-6; the TCRdb call, TRBD1, lacks DNA for checking. CDR1 and CDR2 (germline): KGHSY, FQNENV. This CDR3 spans 14 amino acids. CDR3 sequence reads: CASSQSGGHSPLHF.

This chain links TRBV30 with TRBJ2-7; lacking DNA, the TRBD2 call made by TCRdb goes unchecked. Germline CDR1 and CDR2: GTSNPN and SVGIG (reference sequence). CDR3 length: 12 amino acids. The CDR3 loop reads CAWGWEGFEQYF.

This clonotype counts as medium-sized by frequency. The V call is TRBV9, the J call TRBJ2-3. CDR3 length: 13 amino acids. Germline-derived CDR1 and CDR2 are SGDLS and YYNGEE. The CDR3 loop is CASSVAGLDTQYF.

CDR3 sequence: CASSFDRWDTGELFF. This rearrangement joins TRBV28 to TRBJ2-2. CDR1 is MDHEN and CDR2 is SYDVKM in the germline V gene. The CDR3 runs to 15 residues.

The chain uses TRBV6-6 and TRBJ2-1; the D call from TCRdb, TRBD1, cannot be confirmed without DNA. The CDR3 loop spans 14 amino acids. From germline, CDR1 is MNHNY and CDR2 SVGAGI (reference sequence). CDR3 amino acids: CASRLRGNNNEQFF.

This chain connects TRBV29-1 to TRBJ1-6; as DNA is missing, the TRBD1 call by TCRdb cannot be tested. The CDR3 contains 16 residues. Germline V gene sequence: CDR1 SQVTM, CDR2 ANQGSEA. CDR3 sequence: CSVEGWGRGYNSPLHF. Full variable domain (remainder filled in from reference TRBV29-1 and TRBJ1-6): SAVISQKPSRDICQRGTSLTIQCQVDSQVTMMFWYRQQPGQSLTLIATANQGSEATYESGFVIDKFPISRPNLTFSTLTVSNMSPEDSSIYLCSVEGWGRGYNSPLHFGNGTRLTVT.

This chain connects TRBV28 to TRBJ2-5. Germline V lookup: CDR1 MDHEN, CDR2 SYDVKM. The CDR3 has 13 residues. The CDR3 reads CASGQTYQETQYF.

The gene calls are TRBV12-3 or TRBV12-4 and TRBJ2-1; the TCRdb D gene call, TRBD2, has no DNA to confirm it. This CDR3 spans 19 amino acids. Here the CDR3 reads CASSSMTEFGGPRHNEQFF.

The CDR3 region is CASSVGPAEAFF. The chain has TRBV7-9 and TRBJ1-1. The V gene's germline CDR1 is SEHNR and CDR2 FQNEAQ (reference sequence). This CDR3 contains 12 residues. The whole variable domain, remainder taken from reference TRBV7-9 and TRBJ1-1, is DTGVSQNPRHKITKRGQNVTFRCDPISEHNRLYWYRQTLGQGPEFLTYFQNEAQLEKSRLLSDRFSAERPKGSFSTLEIQRTEQGDSAMYLCASSVGPAEAFFGQGTRLTVV.

This chain joins TRBV6-2 or TRBV6-3 and TRBJ2-1; lacking DNA, the TRBD2 call made by TCRdb goes unchecked. This CDR3 has 15 residues. The germline V gene encodes CDR1 MNHEY and CDR2 SVGEGT. CDR3 sequence reads: CASSLGLASYNEQFF.

J is TRBJ2-6 and V is TRBV7-9. The V gene's germline CDR1 is SEHNR and CDR2 FQNEAQ (reference sequence). This CDR3 region has 15 residues. The CDR3 spells CASSQPSSGANVLTF. The variable domain in full, completed from reference TRBV7-9 and TRBJ2-6, reads DTGVSQNPRHKITKRGQNVTFRCDPISEHNRLYWYRQTLGQGPEFLTYFQNEAQLEKSRLLSDRFSAERPKGSFSTLEIQRTEQGDSAMYLCASSQPSSGANVLTFGAGSRLTVL.

The chain uses TRBV28 and TRBJ1-5; checking the TCRdb D call of TRBD1 is not possible without DNA. CDR3 length: 14 amino acids. Germline CDR1 is MDHEN and CDR2 is SYDVKM. CDR3: CASSSQGSDQPQHF.

This rearrangement joins TRBV12-5 to TRBJ2-5. Germline V CDR1 and CDR2: LGHNT, FRNRAP. The CDR3 has 16 amino acids. This CDR3 is CASGLVLDWYQETQYF.

V is TRBV7-9 and J is TRBJ2-7; the D gene TCRdb calls, TRBD2, cannot be checked with no DNA. This CDR3 spans 14 amino acids. CDR1 is SEHNR and CDR2 is FQNEAQ in the germline V gene (reference sequence). CDR3 residues: CASSPGTAGAEQYF.

J is TRBJ2-6 and V is TRBV5-1. The CDR3 consists of 16 residues. From germline, CDR1 is SGHRS and CDR2 YFSETQ. The CDR3 sequence is CASSLYPSSGANVLTF.

This chain joins TRBV19 and TRBJ1-2. The CDR3 runs 13 residues. The germline V gene has CDR1 LNHDA and CDR2 SQIVND (reference sequence). The CDR3: CASSIDVRSGYTF.

The chain carries TRBV23-1 and TRBJ2-4. TRBV23-1 is treated as an ORF (open reading frame) with a function not yet certain. The CDR3 covers 15 residues. CDR3 region: CASSRADVAKNIQYF.

CDR3 protein: CASSPNSDSSGETQYF. The V gene is TRBV6-5, the J gene TRBJ2-5; the TRBD1 assignment by TCRdb is unverifiable without DNA. The CDR3 is 16 amino acids. Germline V gives CDR1 MNHEY, CDR2 SVGAGI.

The chain links TRBV3-1 to TRBJ2-1; TCRdb returns TRBD1, unconfirmable since there is no DNA. The germline CDR1 and CDR2 sequences are LGHDT and YNNKEL (reference sequence). The CDR3 consists of 14 residues. CDR3 loop: CASSQGAGINEQFF.

V is TRBV7-9 and J is TRBJ2-5; TCRdb picks TRBD2, but there is no DNA to check that call. Germline values: CDR1 SEHNR, CDR2 FQNEAQ (reference sequence). The CDR3 loop spans 17 amino acids. CDR3 loop: CASSLNKGGPYQETQYF.

The chain links TRBV11-2 to TRBJ1-3; there is no DNA to check the TCRdb D call of TRBD1. CDR1 is SGHAT, CDR2 FQNNGV, per germline. This CDR3 is 20 amino acids long. This CDR3 is CASSNPGAFLTPLSGNTIYF.